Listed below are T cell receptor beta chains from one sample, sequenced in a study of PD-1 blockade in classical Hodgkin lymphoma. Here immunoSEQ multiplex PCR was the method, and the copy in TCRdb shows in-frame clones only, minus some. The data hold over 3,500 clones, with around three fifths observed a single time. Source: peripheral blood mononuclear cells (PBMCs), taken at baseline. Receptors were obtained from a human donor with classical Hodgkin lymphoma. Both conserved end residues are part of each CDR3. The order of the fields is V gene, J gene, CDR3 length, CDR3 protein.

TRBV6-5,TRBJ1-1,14,CASSYSSYAGEAFF
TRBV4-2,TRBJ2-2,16,CASSLRTGWVTGELFF
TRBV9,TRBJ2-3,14,CASSPNGEGDTQYF
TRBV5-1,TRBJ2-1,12,CASSRFNNEQFF
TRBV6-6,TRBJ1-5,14,CASSYGDSNQPQHF
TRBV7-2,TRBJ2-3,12,CASSSGTDTQYF
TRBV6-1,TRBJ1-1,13,CASSTETGTEAFF
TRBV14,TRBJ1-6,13,CASSQVYNSPLHF
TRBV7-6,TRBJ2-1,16,CASSLDPSSTYNEQFF
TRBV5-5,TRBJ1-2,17,CASSARDRQSLGYGYTF
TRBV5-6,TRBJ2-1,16,CASSLNPSGGLREQFF
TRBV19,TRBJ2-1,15,CASSITSGRYNEQFF
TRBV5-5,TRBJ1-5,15,CASSLEGALNQPQHF
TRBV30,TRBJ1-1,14,CAWMTPRGNTEAFF
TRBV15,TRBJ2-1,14,CATSTPTFYNEQFF
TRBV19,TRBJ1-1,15,CASSASDLLRGEAFF
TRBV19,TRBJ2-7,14,CASSLSPSVYEQYF
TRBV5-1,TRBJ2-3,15,CASSLGQGPTDTQYF
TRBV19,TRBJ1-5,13,CASSIGVIQPQHF
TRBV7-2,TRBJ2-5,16,CASSSLAGGQKETQYF
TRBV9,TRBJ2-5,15,CASSVEGGAWETQYF
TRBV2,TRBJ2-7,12,CASRADSVSGYF
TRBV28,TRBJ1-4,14,CASSLRGGGEKLFF
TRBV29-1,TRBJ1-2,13,CSVRDFSGYGYTF
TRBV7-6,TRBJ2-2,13,CASSRWADGELFF